The rows below give T cell receptor beta chains drawn from one sample of a study of T cells in Graves' hyperthyroidism and ophthalmopathy. TCRdb ran MiXCR on the multiplex PCR reads and lists one entry per CDR3 protein. The table lists about 130,000 distinct CDR3 sequences, approximately 20% of them singletons. Material for sequencing was blood. The receptors come from a woman aged 50 to 65 with Graves' hyperthyroidism that later progressed to Graves' ophthalmopathy. CDR3s include the opening cysteine and the closing phenylalanine or tryptophan. Fields, in order: J gene, D gene, CDR3 length, V gene, clone size, CDR3 DNA, CDR3 protein. The D gene is left open where the match is weak. Expanded clones are given a class, and other clones once, few, many or no size at all.

TRBJ1-5,NA,16,TRBV5-5,many,TGTGCCAGCAGCTTACAGGGAGGTCAAAGCAATCAGCCCCAGCATTTT,CASSLQGGQSNQPQHF
TRBJ2-7,TRBD1,14,TRBV28,many,TGTGCCAGCAGTTCGGACAGGCCCTCCTACGAGCAGTACTTC,CASSSDRPSYEQYF
TRBJ2-1,NA,14,TRBV5-1,few,TGCGCCAGCAGCTTGGGCGCGGGATCTAGGGAGCAGTTCTTC,CASSLGAGSREQFF
TRBJ2-7,NA,13,TRBV5-1,few,TGCGCCAGCAGCCTACAGGGCACCTACGAGCAGTACTTC,CASSLQGTYEQYF
TRBJ2-7,NA,15,TRBV28,many,TGTGCCAGCAGAACCCAAACCGGCCTCTCCTACGAGCAGTACTTC,CASRTQTGLSYEQYF
TRBJ1-4,TRBD1,14,TRBV11-2,NA,TGTGCCAGCAGCACCGGGACAGGGAGGGAAAAACTGTTTTTT,CASSTGTGREKLFF
TRBJ1-1,NA,12,TRBV6-2/TRBV6-3,many,TGTGCCAGCAGTCACAGGGAAACTGAAGCTTTCTTT,CASSHRETEAFF
TRBJ1-4,NA,11,TRBV10-2,NA,TGCGCCAGCAGTGACTATGAAAAACTGTTTTTT,CASSDYEKLFF
TRBJ1-4,TRBD1,12,TRBV19,few,TGTGCCAGCGAGGGACAGTTAGAAAAACTGTTTTTT,CASEGQLEKLFF
TRBJ2-5,NA,14,TRBV12-3/TRBV12-4,NA,TGTGCCAGCAGTTTTTTTGCGGCCCAAGAGGCCCAGTACTTC,CASSFFAAQEAQYF
TRBJ2-1,NA,13,TRBV9,NA,TGTGCCAGCAGCGTATTCAGCTCCAATGAGCAGTTCTTC,CASSVFSSNEQFF
TRBJ1-2,NA,9,TRBV20-1,NA,TGCAGCCCAGACTATGGCTACACCTTC,CSPDYGYTF
TRBJ2-3,NA,14,TRBV5-1,NA,TGCGCCAGCAGCTTTGGTTGGGGCGCAGATACGCAGTATTTT,CASSFGWGADTQYF
TRBJ1-4,NA,14,TRBV6-1,many,TGTGCCAGCAGTGAATGGGGCCCGAATGAAAAACTGTTTTTT,CASSEWGPNEKLFF
TRBJ1-2,TRBD1,14,TRBV6-1,few,TGTGCCAGCAGCCGATTTACAGGGGCGGATGGCTACACCTTC,CASSRFTGADGYTF
TRBJ2-7,TRBD2,14,TRBV7-9,many,TGTGCCAGCAGCTTAGAAACTAGCGGATACGAGCAGTACTTC,CASSLETSGYEQYF
TRBJ2-3,NA,15,TRBV7-9,NA,TGTGCCAGCAGTCCCCGTCCGCCCCTCACAGATACGCAGTATTTT,CASSPRPPLTDTQYF
TRBJ2-7,TRBD2,16,TRBV28,NA,TGTGCCAGCACGACTAGCACCGAATTTTACTCCTACGGGCAGTACTTC,CASTTSTEFYSYGQYF
TRBJ1-2,NA,11,TRBV2,once,TGTGCCAGCAGTGGATTTTATGGCTACACCTTC,CASSGFYGYTF
TRBJ2-5,NA,14,TRBV9,many,TGTGCCAGCAGCTTCCAAGGGGCGCGGGAGACCCAGTACTTC,CASSFQGARETQYF
TRBJ2-3,NA,13,TRBV20-1,few,TGCAGTGCTAGAGTAGGGTGGGCGGATACGCAGTATTTT,CSARVGWADTQYF
TRBJ2-7,NA,12,TRBV3-1,many,TGTGCCAGCAGCCAAGGATATTACGAGCAGTACTTC,CASSQGYYEQYF
TRBJ2-2,NA,14,TRBV5-1,many,TGCGCCAGCAGCTTGGAAAGTCGCACCGGGGAGCTGTTTTTT,CASSLESRTGELFF
TRBJ1-2,NA,13,TRBV7-9,many,TGTGCCAGCAGCGTTGAGGGACGGGGAGGCTACACCTTC,CASSVEGRGGYTF
TRBJ2-3,NA,17,TRBV5-8,many,TGTGCCAGCAGCTTGGCCGGTCCCACACCAGGGGCAGATACGCAGTATTTT,CASSLAGPTPGADTQYF
TRBJ2-7,TRBD1,13,TRBV5-6,many,TGTGCCAGCAGCCCACAGGGGAAGGGCGAGCAGTACTTC,CASSPQGKGEQYF
TRBJ1-1,NA,16,TRBV20-1,many,TGCAGTGCTAGAGATCACGCCCTTACCCGAAGCAGGGAAGCTTTCTTT,CSARDHALTRSREAFF
TRBJ2-7,NA,15,TRBV5-1,many,TGCGCCAGCAGCTTGGCCGGGAGCACTACCTACGAGCAGTACTTC,CASSLAGSTTYEQYF
TRBJ2-1,NA,15,TRBV7-2,many,TGTGCCAGCAGCTTAGGAGGTCTAGCGAACAATGAGCAGTTCTTC,CASSLGGLANNEQFF
TRBJ1-2,TRBD1,15,TRBV5-1,many,TGCGCCAGCAGCTCTGGACAGGCTGATAACTATGGCTACACCTTC,CASSSGQADNYGYTF